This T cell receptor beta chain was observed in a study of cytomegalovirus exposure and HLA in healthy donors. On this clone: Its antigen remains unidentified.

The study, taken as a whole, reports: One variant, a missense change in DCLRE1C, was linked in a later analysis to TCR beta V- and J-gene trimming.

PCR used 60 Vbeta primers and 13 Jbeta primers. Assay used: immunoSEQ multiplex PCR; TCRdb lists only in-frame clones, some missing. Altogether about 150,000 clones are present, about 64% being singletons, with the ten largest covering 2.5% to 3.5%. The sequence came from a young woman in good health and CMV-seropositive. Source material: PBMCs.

The CDR3 DNA sequence: TGTGCCAGCAGCCTTACTTCAGGGTATGATAGCAATCAGCCCCAGCATTTT. Encoded protein: CASSLTSGYDSNQPQHF. V gene TRBV27 combines with J gene TRBJ1-5; D may be TRBD1 (5 bases). This CDR3 is 17 amino acids long. V lost 6 bases to trimming and J lost 0 bases, with 18 bases between them. CDR1 is MNHEY and CDR2 is SMNVEV in the germline V gene (reference sequence).